This passage covers 20 T cell receptor beta chains from one sample sequenced in a study of spatial heterogeneity in lung cancer. Broader study findings: Counts of expanded alpha and beta TCRs within tumors tracked the tumor nonsynonymous mutation count.

Via MiXCR, TCRdb re-called the 5' RACE reads, giving one row per CDR3 protein. The table records about 10,000 distinct CDR3 sequences, about an eighth of them present only once. The time point: sample taken at primary tumor resection. Their target antigens are unknown. Specimen: lung tumor tissue, collected at surgery. The receptors stem from a female donor with early-stage non-small cell lung cancer.

This chain uses TRBV14 with TRBJ2-3; D is ambiguous. V was cut by 1 base and J by 1 base, with 12 bases left in between. This CDR3 contains 16 residues. Germline CDR1 SGHDN, CDR2 FVKESK. In nucleotides, the CDR3 is TGTGCCAGCAGCCAAGTGGCACCCCCGGGCACAGATACGCAGTATTTT. It encodes CASSQVAPPGTDTQYF.

The chain links TRBV18 to TRBJ2-1; D gene uncertain. CDR1 is KGHSH, CDR2 LQKENI, per germline. CDR3 length equals 15 residues. V shed 3 bases and J shed 3 bases, with 12 bases lying between them. CDR3 nucleotides: TGTGCCAGCTCACCGCCAAGGATTAACTACAATGAGCAGTTCTTC. Protein: CASSPPRINYNEQFF.

Only a few counts were recorded for this clonotype. The chain has TRBV7-2 and TRBJ1-2, with 7 bases fitting TRBD1. The CDR3 is 13 residues long. After removal of 5 bases from V and 10 bases from J, the junction contained 10 bases not matched to a gene. The germline V gene has CDR1 SGHTA and CDR2 FQGNSA. The CDR3 region is CASSRAGTASYTF. CDR3 DNA: TGTGCCAGCAGCAGAGCCGGGACAGCCTCCTACACCTTC.

V gene TRBV9 combines with J gene TRBJ2-1; 12 positions match TRBD1. With V trimmed by 1 base and J by 5 bases, 7 bases remained unmatched. Germline V gene sequence: CDR1 SGDLS, CDR2 YYNGEE. The CDR3 length is 17 residues. CDR3 nucleotide sequence: TGTGCCAGCAGCGTATCCACCGGGACAGGGGGCCACAATGAGCAGTTCTTC. Its translation: CASSVSTGTGGHNEQFF.

This clonotype has a count of ten or more. V is TRBV6-2 or TRBV6-3 and J is TRBJ2-5, with D hard to call. CDR1 is MNHEY and CDR2 is SVGEGT in the germline V gene. The CDR3 runs 15 residues. V lost 5 bases and J 8 bases, leaving 21 bases between the germline ends. CDR3: CASSPRQSPGATQYF. CDR3 coding DNA: TGTGCCAGCAGTCCCCGGCAGAGTCCTGGTGCTACCCAGTACTTC.

This clonotype is labeled as medium-sized. The chain is built from TRBV25-1 and TRBJ1-6, with 9 bases fitting TRBD1. Germline CDR1 reads MGHDK; CDR2 reads SYGVNS. The CDR3 contains 14 residues. V lost 6 bases to trimming and J lost 6 bases; unmatched junction nucleotides: 3. Written as DNA, the CDR3 is TGTGCCAGCAGCCGGACAGGGGCTAATTCACCCCTCCACTTT. As protein: CASSRTGANSPLHF.

By proportion, this clonotype is medium-sized. The chain couples TRBV7-6 to TRBJ2-7; D may correspond to TRBD1 or TRBD2 (5 bases each). V gave up 3 bases and J gave up 3 bases, with 15 bases separating them. Germline V gene lookup returns CDR1 SGHVS and CDR2 FNYEAQ. This CDR3 spans 15 amino acids. CDR3 sequence: CASSLGVGVYYEQYF. The CDR3 DNA reads as TGTGCCAGCAGCTTGGGTGTGGGGGTTTACTACGAGCAGTACTTC.

This clonotype was picked up a small number of times. The chain carries TRBV28 and TRBJ2-1; 9 bases line up with TRBD2. J was trimmed by 6 bases and V by 10 bases; bases with no gene match: 10. Looked up from germline, CDR1 is MDHEN and CDR2 is SYDVKM. The CDR3 consists of 14 residues. In DNA, the CDR3 is TGTGCCACCCGAACGAGCGGGAGGCGCAATGAGCAGTTCTTC. Translated, it gives CATRTSGRRNEQFF.

This clonotype was seen only once. The V gene is TRBV15, the J gene TRBJ2-1; D call uncertain. This CDR3 has 14 residues. V lost 3 bases to trimming and J lost 2 bases, with 8 bases between them. The germline V gene encodes CDR1 LNHNV and CDR2 YYDKDF (reference sequence). This CDR3 is CATSRSLAYNEQFF. The CDR3 nucleotides are TGTGCCACCAGCAGGTCTTTAGCCTACAATGAGCAGTTCTTC. The entire variable domain, with the rest obtained from reference TRBV15 and TRBJ2-1, is as follows: DAMVIQNPRYQVTQFGKPVTLSCSQTLNHNVMYWYQQKSSQAPKLLFHYYDKDFNNEADTPDNFQSRRPNTSFCFLDIRSPGLGDTAMYLCATSRSLAYNEQFFGPGTRLTVL.

V usage is TRBV5-1 and J usage is TRBJ2-2; 7 bases agree with TRBD2. The ends lost 4 bases at V and 0 bases at J; junction bases unmatched: 12. The length of the CDR3 is 18 residues. Germline CDR1 SGHRS, CDR2 YFSETQ. Written as DNA, the CDR3 is TGCGCCAGCAGCCCGCGGAAAGCTAGCGGAGCGAACACCGGGGAGCTGTTTTTT. Protein: CASSPRKASGANTGELFF.

The chain joins TRBV6-5 to TRBJ1-4, with TRBD1 identical over 9 bases. With V trimmed by 6 bases and J by 8 bases, 7 bases remained unmatched. Germline lookup yields CDR1 MNHEY and CDR2 SVGAGI. The CDR3 is made up of 14 amino acids. The CDR3 spells CASSLQGAGEKLFF. The DNA for the CDR3 is TGTGCCAGCAGCCTACAGGGGGCAGGGGAAAAACTGTTTTTT.

In this sample, this clonotype turned up a few times. This sequence joins TRBV4-2 and TRBJ2-1; D possibly corresponds to TRBD1 (6 bases). Trimming removed 1 base from V and 2 bases from J, with 12 bases in between. CDR3 length equals 16 residues. The germline V gene encodes CDR1 LGHNA and CDR2 YNFKEQ. CDR3: CASSQGSRGTYNEQFF. In DNA form, the CDR3 reads TGTGCCAGCAGCCAAGGGTCGAGGGGGACCTACAATGAGCAGTTCTTC.

This clonotype was counted at least ten times. The chain joins TRBV6-5 to TRBJ2-3; D is ambiguous. This CDR3 spans 12 amino acids. Trimming took 6 bases from V and 0 from J, leaving 4 bases between them. Germline CDR1 is MNHEY and CDR2 is SVGAGI. CDR3 loop: CASRGSTDTQYF. The CDR3 DNA reads as TGTGCCAGCAGGGGGAGCACAGATACGCAGTATTTT.

The table lists this clonotype with a few counts. V gene TRBV28 combines with J gene TRBJ1-5, with a tentative D call TRBD1 (5 bases). The germline V gene has CDR1 MDHEN and CDR2 SYDVKM. V was shortened by 8 bases and J by 2 bases, with 19 bases between the two germline ends. There are 16 residues in the CDR3. CDR3 amino acids: CASLPQGYDGNQPQHF. DNA of the CDR3: TGTGCCAGCTTACCCCAGGGATACGACGGCAATCAGCCCCAGCATTTT.

This clonotype was recorded a few times. The V gene is TRBV4-2, the J gene TRBJ2-3; 7 bases agree with TRBD2. Germline loops: CDR1 LGHNA, CDR2 YNFKEQ. This CDR3 has 17 residues. V lost 4 bases and J lost 0; bases outside the gene matches: 10. This CDR3 is CASSPYMRGTSTDTQYF. The CDR3 DNA is TGTGCCAGCAGCCCCTACATGCGGGGGACTAGCACAGATACGCAGTATTTT.

This clonotype has at least ten counts. The V call is TRBV10-3, the J call TRBJ1-1, with D uncertain. The CDR3 sequence is 14 residues long. V lost 5 bases to trimming and J lost 1 base, with 11 bases between them. CDR1 is ENHRY and CDR2 is SYGVKD in the germline V gene. CDR3 region: CAISLGSANTEAFF. In DNA form, the CDR3 reads TGTGCCATCAGTCTGGGGTCGGCGAACACTGAAGCTTTCTTT.

A few counts support this clonotype. V usage is TRBV12-3 or TRBV12-4 and J usage is TRBJ2-3; 10 bases are a match to TRBD2. The V gene end was trimmed by 5 bases and the J gene end by 3 bases; junction bases not matched to a gene: 5. The CDR3 has 15 amino acids. The CDR3 bases are TGTGCCAGCAGTCCAGCGGGGGGGCGAACAGATACGCAGTATTTT. Its translation: CASSPAGGRTDTQYF.

This clonotype was picked up many times. The chain recombines TRBV6-2 or TRBV6-3 with TRBJ2-3; either TRBD1 or TRBD2 may fit D (6 bases each). CDR1 is MNHEY and CDR2 is SVGEGT in the germline V gene. The CDR3 has 13 amino acids. The V gene lost 8 bases and the J gene lost 2 bases, with 11 bases spanning the gap. DNA for the CDR3: TGTGCCAGCTCCCGGGGGCCCACAGATACGCAGTATTTT. The encoded protein is CASSRGPTDTQYF.

In its sample, this clonotype was seen many times. The V and J genes are TRBV28 and TRBJ2-6; unclear D gene. CDR3 size: 14 residues. V was cut by 4 bases and J by 3 bases, with 7 bases left in between. Germline lookup yields CDR1 MDHEN and CDR2 SYDVKM. The CDR3 sequence is CASSSAGGANVLTF. CDR3 DNA: TGTGCCAGCAGTTCCGCCGGTGGGGCCAACGTCCTGACTTTC.

There are many counts of this clonotype. The chain uses TRBV3-1 and TRBJ1-4; maybe TRBD1 (6 bases). Germline V lookup: CDR1 LGHDT, CDR2 YNNKEL (reference sequence). The CDR3 runs 16 residues. The germline V and J ends were trimmed by 3 bases and 3 bases, with 14 bases remaining between them. The CDR3 DNA follows: TGTGCCAGCAGCCATCCTCCGGGACAAGCTAATGAAAAACTGTTTTTT. Translation: CASSHPPGQANEKLFF.